This entry is about one TCR beta chain. Autoimmune disease history or systemic immunosuppression was exclusionary. Blood samples were obtained at baseline, cycle 4 day 1, and cycle 7 day 1. Clones were sequenced by immunoSEQ multiplex PCR, and TCRdb holds only the in-frame ones, with some missing. The repertoire holds about 75,000 clones, with 70% to 90% as singletons. This entry is derived from a study of OX40 agonist ivuxolimab in advanced cancers. About the study: Patients undergoing dose escalation presented with hepatocellular carcinoma, melanoma, renal cell or head and neck cancer. Earlier treatment with anti-PD-1, anti-PD-L1 or anti-CTLA-4 was permitted, and about 40% had received some.

The length of the CDR3 is 16 residues. Germline V gene data show CDR1 as SGHAT and CDR2 as FQNNGV. Between the trimmed V and J ends, which lost 3 bases and 0 bases, there was a span of 11 bases. This chain uses TRBV11-2 with TRBJ2-2; D is undetermined. Here the sequenced sample was CD4+ or CD8+ T cells sorted from blood, taken in a trial of the OX40 agonist ivuxolimab. The sequence derives from an adult with an advanced solid tumor such as melanoma, head and neck, liver or kidney cancer. CDR3: CASSFTIPANTGELFF. The CDR3 DNA reads TGTGCCAGCAGCTTTACTATCCCTGCGAACACCGGGGAGCTGTTTTTT.